The entry that follows covers one TCR beta chain sequence. Generated by immunoSEQ multiplex PCR, the TCRdb table keeps only in-frame clones and is missing some. This table holds about 71,000 clones, around nine tenths found once. These data come from a study of blood T cell repertoires in COVID-19. Germline lookup yields CDR1 MNHNS and CDR2 SASEGT. This CDR3 region has 15 residues. V shed 1 base and J 2 bases; nucleotides not matched to a gene: 3. The specimen sequenced was peripheral blood. The source of this sequence is a young woman with acute or convalescent COVID-19. The chain recombines TRBV6-1 with TRBJ1-2; 8 bases line up with TRBD1. The CDR3 nucleotides are TGTGCCAGCAGTGAAGGGACAGGGACCAACTATGGCTACACCTTC. Protein: CASSEGTGTNYGYTF.